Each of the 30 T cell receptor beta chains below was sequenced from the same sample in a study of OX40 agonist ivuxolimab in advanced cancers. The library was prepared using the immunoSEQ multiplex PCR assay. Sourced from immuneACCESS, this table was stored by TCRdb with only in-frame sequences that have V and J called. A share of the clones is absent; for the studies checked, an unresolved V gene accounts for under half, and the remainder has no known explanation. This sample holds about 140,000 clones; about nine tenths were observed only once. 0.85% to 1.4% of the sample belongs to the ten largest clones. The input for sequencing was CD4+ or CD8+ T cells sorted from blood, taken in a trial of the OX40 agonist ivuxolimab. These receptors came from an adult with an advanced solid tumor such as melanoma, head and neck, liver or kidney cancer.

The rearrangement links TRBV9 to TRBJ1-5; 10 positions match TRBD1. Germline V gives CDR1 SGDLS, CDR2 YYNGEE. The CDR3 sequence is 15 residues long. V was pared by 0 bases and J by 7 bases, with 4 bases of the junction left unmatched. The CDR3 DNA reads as TGTGCCAGCAGCGTAGGAGGGACAGGGGTCCAGCCCCAGCATTTT. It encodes CASSVGGTGVQPQHF.

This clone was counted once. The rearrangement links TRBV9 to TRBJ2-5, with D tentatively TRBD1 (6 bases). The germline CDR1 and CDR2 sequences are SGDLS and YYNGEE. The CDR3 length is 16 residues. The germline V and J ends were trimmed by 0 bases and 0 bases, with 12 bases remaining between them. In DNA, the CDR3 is TGTGCCAGCAGCGTAGCCCTAGGACAGTACCAAGAGACCCAGTACTTC. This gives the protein CASSVALGQYQETQYF. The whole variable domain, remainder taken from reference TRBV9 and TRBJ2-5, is DSGVTQTPKHLITATGQRVTLRCSPRSGDLSVYWYQQSLDQGLQFLIQYYNGEERAKGNILERFSAQQFPDLHSELNLSSLELGDSALYFCASSVALGQYQETQYFGPGTRLLVL.

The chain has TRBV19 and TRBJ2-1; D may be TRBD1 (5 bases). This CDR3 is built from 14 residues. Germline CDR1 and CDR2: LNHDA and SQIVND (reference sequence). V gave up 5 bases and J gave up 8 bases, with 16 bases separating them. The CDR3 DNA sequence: TGTGCCAGTAGTCAACAGGCGTTGACCGATGAGCAGTTCTTC. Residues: CASSQQALTDEQFF.

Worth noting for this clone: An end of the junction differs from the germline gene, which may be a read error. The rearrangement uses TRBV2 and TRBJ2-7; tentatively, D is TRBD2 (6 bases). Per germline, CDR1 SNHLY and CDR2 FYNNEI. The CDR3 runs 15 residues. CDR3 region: CASRGGPGRSDEQYF. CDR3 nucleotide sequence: TGTGCCAGCAGAGGAGGGCCAGGCCGCTCCGACGAGCAGTACTTC. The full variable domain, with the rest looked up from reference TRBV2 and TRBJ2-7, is EPEVTQTPSHQVTQMGQEVILRCVPISNHLYFYWYRQILGQKVEFLVSFYNNEISEKSEIFDDQFSVERPDGSNFTLKIRSTKLEDSAMYFCASRGGPGRSDEQYFGPGTRLTVT.

For the CDR3, the DNA is TGTGCCAGCAGCGACCTAGGGAAAAGGGGATCCTACAATGAGCAGTTCTTC. As protein: CASSDLGKRGSYNEQFF. V is TRBV13 and J is TRBJ2-1; TRBD1 might be the D (5 bases). CDR3 length: 17 residues. Between the trimmed V and J ends, which lost 5 bases and 1 base, there was a span of 18 bases. Germline V gene lookup returns CDR1 PRHDT and CDR2 FYEKMQ (reference sequence).

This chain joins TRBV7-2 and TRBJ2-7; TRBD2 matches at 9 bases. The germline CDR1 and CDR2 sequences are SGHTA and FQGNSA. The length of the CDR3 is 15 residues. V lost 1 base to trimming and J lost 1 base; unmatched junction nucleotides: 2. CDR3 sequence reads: CASSLDSGSSYEQYF. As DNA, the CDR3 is TGTGCCAGCAGCTTAGATAGCGGGAGTTCCTACGAGCAGTACTTC.

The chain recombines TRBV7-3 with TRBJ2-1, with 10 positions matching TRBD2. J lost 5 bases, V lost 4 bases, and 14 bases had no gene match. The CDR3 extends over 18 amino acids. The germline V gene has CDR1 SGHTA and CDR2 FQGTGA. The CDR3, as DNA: TGTGCCAGCAGCTCCAGCCCACTAGCGGGACACTTCCACAATGAGCAGTTCTTC. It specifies CASSSSPLAGHFHNEQFF.

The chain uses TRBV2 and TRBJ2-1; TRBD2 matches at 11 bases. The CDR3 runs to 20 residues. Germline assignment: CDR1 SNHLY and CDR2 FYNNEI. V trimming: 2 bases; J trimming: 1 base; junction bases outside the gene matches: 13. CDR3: CASSESGLAGREPSYNEQFF. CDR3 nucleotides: TGTGCCAGCAGTGAATCAGGACTAGCGGGTAGGGAACCGTCCTACAATGAGCAGTTCTTC. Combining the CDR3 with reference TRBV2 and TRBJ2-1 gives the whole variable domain EPEVTQTPSHQVTQMGQEVILRCVPISNHLYFYWYRQILGQKVEFLVSFYNNEISEKSEIFDDQFSVERPDGSNFTLKIRSTKLEDSAMYFCASSESGLAGREPSYNEQFFGPGTRLTVL.

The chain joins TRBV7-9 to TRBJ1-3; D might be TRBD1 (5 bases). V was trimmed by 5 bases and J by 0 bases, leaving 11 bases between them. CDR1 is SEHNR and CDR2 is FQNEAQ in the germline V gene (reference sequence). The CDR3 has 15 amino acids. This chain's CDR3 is CASSPGLFSGNTIYF. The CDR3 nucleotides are TGTGCCAGCAGCCCGGGGCTGTTCTCTGGAAACACCATATATTTT.

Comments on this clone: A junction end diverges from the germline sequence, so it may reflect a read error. As DNA, the CDR3 is TGTGCCAGCAGTTCCCGTGGGAAGCGGGAGGCCATCGGGAGGGTCTTC. Amino acids: CASSSRGKREAIGRVF. V is TRBV27 and J is TRBJ2-1; 9 bases fit TRBD2. The CDR3 covers 16 residues. The V gene's germline CDR1 is MNHEY and CDR2 SMNVEV (reference sequence).

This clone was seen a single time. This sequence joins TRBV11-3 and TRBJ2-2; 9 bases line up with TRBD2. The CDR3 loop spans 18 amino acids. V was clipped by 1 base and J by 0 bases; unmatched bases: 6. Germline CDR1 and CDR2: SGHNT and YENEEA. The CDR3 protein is CASSLGQLAGPNTGELFF. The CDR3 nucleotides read TGTGCCAGCAGCTTAGGTCAACTAGCGGGCCCGAACACCGGGGAGCTGTTTTTT.

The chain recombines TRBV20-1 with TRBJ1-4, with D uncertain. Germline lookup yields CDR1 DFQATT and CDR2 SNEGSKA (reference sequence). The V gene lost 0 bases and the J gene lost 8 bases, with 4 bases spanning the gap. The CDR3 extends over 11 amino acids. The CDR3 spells CSARDLEKLFF. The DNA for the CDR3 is TGCAGTGCTAGAGATCTGGAAAAACTGTTTTTT.

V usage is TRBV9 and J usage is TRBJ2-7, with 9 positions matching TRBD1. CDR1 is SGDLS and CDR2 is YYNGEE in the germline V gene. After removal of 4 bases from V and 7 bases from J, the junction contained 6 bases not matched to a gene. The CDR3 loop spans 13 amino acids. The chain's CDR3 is CASSTGTGREQYF. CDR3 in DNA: TGTGCCAGCAGCACCGGGACAGGGAGGGAGCAGTACTTC.

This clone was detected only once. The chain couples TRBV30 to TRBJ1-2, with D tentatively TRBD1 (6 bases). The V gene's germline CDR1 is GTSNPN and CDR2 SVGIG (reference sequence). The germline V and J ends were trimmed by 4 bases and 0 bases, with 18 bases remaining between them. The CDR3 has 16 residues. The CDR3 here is CAWTPPGATANYGYTF. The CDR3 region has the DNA TGTGCCTGGACCCCTCCAGGGGCCACGGCTAACTATGGCTACACCTTC.

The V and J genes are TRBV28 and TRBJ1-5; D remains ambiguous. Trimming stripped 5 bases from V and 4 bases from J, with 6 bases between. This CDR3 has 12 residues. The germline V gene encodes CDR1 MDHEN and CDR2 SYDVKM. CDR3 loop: CASSRANQPQHF. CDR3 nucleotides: TGTGCCAGCAGTAGGGCGAATCAGCCCCAGCATTTT. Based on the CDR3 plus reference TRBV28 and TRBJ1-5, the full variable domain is DVKVTQSSRYLVKRTGEKVFLECVQDMDHENMFWYRQDPGLGLRLIYFSYDVKMKEKGDIPEGYSVSREKKERFSLILESASTNQTSMYLCASSRANQPQHFGDGTRLSIL.

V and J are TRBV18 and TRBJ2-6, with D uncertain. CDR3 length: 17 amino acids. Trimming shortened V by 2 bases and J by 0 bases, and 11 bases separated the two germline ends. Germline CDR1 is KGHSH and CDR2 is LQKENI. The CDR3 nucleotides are TGTGCCAGCTCACCAAAGGACGGACCCTCTGGGGCCAACGTCCTGACTTTC. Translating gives CASSPKDGPSGANVLTF.

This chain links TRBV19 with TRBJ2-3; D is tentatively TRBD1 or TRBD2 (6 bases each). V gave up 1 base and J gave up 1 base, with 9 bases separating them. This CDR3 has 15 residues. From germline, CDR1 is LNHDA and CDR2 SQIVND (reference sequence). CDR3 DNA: TGTGCCAGTAGTATAGGGGGGGCGGGCACAGATACGCAGTATTTT. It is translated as CASSIGGAGTDTQYF.

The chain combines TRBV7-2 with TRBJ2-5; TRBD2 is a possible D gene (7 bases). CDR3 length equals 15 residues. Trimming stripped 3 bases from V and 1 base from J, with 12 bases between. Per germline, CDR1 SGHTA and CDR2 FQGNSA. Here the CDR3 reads CASSLARGAQETQYF. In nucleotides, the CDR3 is TGTGCCAGCAGCTTGGCCCGGGGGGCCCAAGAGACCCAGTACTTC.

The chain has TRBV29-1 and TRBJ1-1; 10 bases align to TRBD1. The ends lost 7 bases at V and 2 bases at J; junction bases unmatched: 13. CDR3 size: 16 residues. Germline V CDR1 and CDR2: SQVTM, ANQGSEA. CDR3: CSGQPGQGTLNTEAFF. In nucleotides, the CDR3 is TGCAGCGGCCAGCCGGGACAGGGGACTCTCAACACTGAAGCTTTCTTT.

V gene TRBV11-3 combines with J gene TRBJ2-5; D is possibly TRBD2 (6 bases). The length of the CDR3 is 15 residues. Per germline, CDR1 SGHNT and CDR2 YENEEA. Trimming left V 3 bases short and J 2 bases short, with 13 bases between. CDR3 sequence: CASSFAGGLQETQYF. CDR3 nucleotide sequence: TGTGCCAGCAGCTTCGCCGGGGGTTTACAAGAGACCCAGTACTTC. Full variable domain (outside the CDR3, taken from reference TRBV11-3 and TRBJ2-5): EAGVVQSPRYKIIEKKQPVAFWCNPISGHNTLYWYLQNLGQGPELLIRYENEEAVDDSQLPKDRFSAERLKGVDSTLKIQPAELGDSAVYLCASSFAGGLQETQYFGPGTRLLVL.

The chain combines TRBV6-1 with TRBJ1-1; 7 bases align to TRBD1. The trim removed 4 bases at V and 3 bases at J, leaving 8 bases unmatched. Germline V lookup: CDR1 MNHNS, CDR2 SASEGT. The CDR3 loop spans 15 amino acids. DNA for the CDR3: TGTGCCAGCAGTGGCTACAGGGGCTCGCACACTGAAGCTTTCTTT. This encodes CASSGYRGSHTEAFF.

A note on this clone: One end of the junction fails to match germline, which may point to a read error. The CDR3 loop is CASSPTSGISSEQYF. CDR3 bases: TGCGCCAGCAGCCCGACTAGCGGGATCTCCTCCGAGCAGTACTTC. The chain has TRBV5-1 and TRBJ2-7; 11 bases are shared with TRBD2. This CDR3 is built from 15 residues. Germline V gene lookup returns CDR1 SGHRS and CDR2 YFSETQ.

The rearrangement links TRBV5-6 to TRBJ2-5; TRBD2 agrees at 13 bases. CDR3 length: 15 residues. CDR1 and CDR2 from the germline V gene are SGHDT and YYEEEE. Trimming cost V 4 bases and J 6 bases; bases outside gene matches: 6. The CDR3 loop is CASSPGLAGTKTQYF. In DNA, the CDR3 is TGTGCCAGCAGCCCGGGACTAGCGGGAACTAAGACCCAGTACTTC.

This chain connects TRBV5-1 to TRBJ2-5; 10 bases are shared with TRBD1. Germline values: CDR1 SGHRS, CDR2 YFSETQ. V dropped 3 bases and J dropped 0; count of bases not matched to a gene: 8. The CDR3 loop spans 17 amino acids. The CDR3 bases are TGCGCCAGCAGCTCGGGACAGGGGTTACCCAACCAAGAGACCCAGTACTTC. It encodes CASSSGQGLPNQETQYF.

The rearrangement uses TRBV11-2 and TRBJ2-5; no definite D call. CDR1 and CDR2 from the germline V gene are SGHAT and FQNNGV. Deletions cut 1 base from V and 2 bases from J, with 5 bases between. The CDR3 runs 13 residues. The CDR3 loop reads CASSLGGQETQYF. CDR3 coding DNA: TGTGCCAGCAGCTTAGGGGGACAAGAGACCCAGTACTTC.

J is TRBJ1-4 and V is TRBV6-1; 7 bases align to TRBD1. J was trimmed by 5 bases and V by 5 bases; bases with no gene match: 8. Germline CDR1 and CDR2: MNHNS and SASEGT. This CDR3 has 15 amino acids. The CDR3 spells CASSPRQGQNEKLFF. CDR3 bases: TGTGCCAGCAGTCCAAGACAGGGCCAGAATGAAAAACTGTTTTTT.

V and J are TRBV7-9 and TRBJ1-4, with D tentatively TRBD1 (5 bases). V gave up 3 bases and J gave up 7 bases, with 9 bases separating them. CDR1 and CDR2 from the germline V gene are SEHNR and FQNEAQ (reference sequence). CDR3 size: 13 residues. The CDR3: CASSFGTVEKLFF. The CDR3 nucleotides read TGTGCCAGCAGCTTCGGGACGGTTGAAAAACTGTTTTTT. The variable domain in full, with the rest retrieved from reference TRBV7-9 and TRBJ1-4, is DTGVSQNPRHKITKRGQNVTFRCDPISEHNRLYWYRQTLGQGPEFLTYFQNEAQLEKSRLLSDRFSAERPKGSFSTLEIQRTEQGDSAMYLCASSFGTVEKLFFGSGTQLSVL.

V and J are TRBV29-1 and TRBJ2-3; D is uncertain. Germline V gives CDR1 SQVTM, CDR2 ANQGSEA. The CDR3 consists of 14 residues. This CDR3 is CSLDAWGGTDTQYF. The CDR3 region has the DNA TGCAGTCTTGACGCCTGGGGTGGCACAGATACGCAGTATTTT.

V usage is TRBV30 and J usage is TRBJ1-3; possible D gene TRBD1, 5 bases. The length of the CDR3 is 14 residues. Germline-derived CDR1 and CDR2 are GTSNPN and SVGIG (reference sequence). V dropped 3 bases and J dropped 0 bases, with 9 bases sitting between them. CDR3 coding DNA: TGTGCCTGGAGCTCCGGGGGCTCTGGAAACACCATATATTTT. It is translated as CAWSSGGSGNTIYF.

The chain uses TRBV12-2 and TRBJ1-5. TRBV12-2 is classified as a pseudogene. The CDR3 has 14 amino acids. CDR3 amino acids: CASRFGTDNQPQHF. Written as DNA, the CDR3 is TGTGCAAGTCGCTTTGGCACGGACAATCAGCCCCAGCATTTT.